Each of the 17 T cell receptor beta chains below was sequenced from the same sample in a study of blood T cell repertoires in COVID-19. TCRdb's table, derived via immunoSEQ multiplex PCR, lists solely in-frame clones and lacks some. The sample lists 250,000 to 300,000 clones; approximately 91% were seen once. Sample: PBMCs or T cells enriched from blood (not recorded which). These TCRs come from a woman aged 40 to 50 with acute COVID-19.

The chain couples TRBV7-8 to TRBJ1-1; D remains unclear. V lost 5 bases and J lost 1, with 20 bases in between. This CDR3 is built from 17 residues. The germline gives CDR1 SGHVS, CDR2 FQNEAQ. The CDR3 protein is CASSHSRWAERNTEAFF. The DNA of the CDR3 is TGTGCCAGCAGCCATTCCAGGTGGGCCGAAAGGAACACTGAAGCTTTCTTT.

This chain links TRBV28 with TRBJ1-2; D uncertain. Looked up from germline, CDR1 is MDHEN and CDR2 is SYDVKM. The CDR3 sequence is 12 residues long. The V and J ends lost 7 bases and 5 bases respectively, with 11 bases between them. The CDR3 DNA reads TGTGCCAGCACCAAAGAGGGTTATGGCTACACCTTC. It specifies CASTKEGYGYTF.

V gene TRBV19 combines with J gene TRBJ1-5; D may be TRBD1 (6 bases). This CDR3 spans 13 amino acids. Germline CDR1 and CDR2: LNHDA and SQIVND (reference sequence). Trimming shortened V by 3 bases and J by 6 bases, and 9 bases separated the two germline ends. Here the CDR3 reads CASSIRGSQPQHF. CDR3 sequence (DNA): TGTGCCAGTAGTATCAGGGGTAGTCAGCCCCAGCATTTT.

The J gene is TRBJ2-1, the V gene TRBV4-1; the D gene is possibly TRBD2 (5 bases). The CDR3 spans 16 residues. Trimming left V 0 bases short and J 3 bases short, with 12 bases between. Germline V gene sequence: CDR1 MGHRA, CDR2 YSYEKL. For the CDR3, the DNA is TGCGCCAGCAGCCAAGATTTAGGAGAGGGCTACAATGAGCAGTTCTTC. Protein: CASSQDLGEGYNEQFF.

The CDR3 region has the DNA TGTGCCAGCAGAGCTAGCGGGGGCACCGGGGAGCTGTTTTTT. Translated, it gives CASRASGGTGELFF. The V gene is TRBV6-5, the J gene TRBJ2-2, with 10 bases lining up with TRBD2. V was pared by 6 bases and J by 4 bases, with 2 bases of the junction left unmatched. The CDR3 is 14 residues long. CDR1 is MNHEY and CDR2 is SVGAGI in the germline V gene.

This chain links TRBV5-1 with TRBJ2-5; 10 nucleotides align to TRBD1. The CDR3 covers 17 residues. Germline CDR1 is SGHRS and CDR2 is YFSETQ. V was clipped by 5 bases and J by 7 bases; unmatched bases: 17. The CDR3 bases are TGCGCCAGCAGTTATACCTGGGACAGGGGTACGGGAGGGACCCAGTACTTC. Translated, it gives CASSYTWDRGTGGTQYF.

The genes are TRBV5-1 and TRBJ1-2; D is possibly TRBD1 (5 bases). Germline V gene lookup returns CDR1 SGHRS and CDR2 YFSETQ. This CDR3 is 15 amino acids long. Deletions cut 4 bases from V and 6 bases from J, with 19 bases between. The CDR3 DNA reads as TGCGCCAGCAGCACGTACAGGATAGGGCAGGATGGCTACACCTTC. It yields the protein CASSTYRIGQDGYTF.

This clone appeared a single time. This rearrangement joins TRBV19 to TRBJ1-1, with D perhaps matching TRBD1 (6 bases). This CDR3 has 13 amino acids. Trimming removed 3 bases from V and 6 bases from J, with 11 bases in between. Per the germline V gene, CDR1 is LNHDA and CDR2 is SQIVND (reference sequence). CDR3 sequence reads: CASSMVGGPEAFF. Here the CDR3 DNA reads TGTGCCAGTAGTATGGTGGGGGGGCCTGAAGCTTTCTTT.

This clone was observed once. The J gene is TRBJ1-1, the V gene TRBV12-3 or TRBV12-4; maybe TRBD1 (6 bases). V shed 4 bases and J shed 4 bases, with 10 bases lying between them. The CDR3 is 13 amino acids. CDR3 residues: CASSSGQTTEAFF. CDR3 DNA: TGTGCCAGCAGTTCGGGACAAACCACTGAAGCTTTCTTT.

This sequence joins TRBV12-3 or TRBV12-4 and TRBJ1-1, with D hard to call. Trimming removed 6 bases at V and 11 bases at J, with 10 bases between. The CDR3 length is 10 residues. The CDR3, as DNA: TGTGCCAGCAGCGTCGAGAGGGCTTTCTTT. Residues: CASSVERAFF.

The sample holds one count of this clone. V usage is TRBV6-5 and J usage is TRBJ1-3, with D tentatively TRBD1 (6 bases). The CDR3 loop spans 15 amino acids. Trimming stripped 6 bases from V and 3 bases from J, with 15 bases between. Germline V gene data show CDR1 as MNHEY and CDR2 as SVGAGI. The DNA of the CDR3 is TGTGCCAGCAGCCGAGGGACACCGGGTGGAAACACCATATATTTT. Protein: CASSRGTPGGNTIYF.

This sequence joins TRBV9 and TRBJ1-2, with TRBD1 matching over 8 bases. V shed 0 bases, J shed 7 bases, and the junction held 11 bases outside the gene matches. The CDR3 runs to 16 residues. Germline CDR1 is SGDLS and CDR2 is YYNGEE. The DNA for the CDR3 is TGTGCCAGCAGCGTAGACCCCGGACAGGGAACTGGTGGCTACACCTTC. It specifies CASSVDPGQGTGGYTF.

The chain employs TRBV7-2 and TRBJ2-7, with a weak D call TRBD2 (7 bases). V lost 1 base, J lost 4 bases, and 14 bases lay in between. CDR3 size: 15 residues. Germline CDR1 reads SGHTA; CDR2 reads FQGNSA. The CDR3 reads CASSLEGGGAYEQYF. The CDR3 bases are TGTGCCAGCAGCTTAGAGGGGGGAGGGGCGTACGAGCAGTACTTC.

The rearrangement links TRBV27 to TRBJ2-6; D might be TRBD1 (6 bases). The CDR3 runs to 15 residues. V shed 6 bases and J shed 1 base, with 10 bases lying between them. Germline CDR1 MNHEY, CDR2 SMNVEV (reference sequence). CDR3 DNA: TGTGCCAGCAGCTACGACAGGTCTGGGGCCAACGTCCTGACTTTC. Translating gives CASSYDRSGANVLTF.

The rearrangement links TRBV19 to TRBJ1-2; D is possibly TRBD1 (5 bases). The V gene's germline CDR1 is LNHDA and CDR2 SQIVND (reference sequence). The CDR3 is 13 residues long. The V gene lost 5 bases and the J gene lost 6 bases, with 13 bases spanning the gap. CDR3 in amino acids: CASSVGKGDGYTF. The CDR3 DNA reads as TGTGCCAGTAGTGTCGGTAAAGGGGATGGCTACACCTTC.

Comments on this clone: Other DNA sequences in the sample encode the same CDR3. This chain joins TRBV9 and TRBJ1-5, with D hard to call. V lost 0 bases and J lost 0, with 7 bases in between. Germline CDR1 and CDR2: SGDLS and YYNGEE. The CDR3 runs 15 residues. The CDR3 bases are TGTGCCAGCAGCGTAGCCGGGAATAGCAATCAGCCCCAGCATTTT. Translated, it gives CASSVAGNSNQPQHF.

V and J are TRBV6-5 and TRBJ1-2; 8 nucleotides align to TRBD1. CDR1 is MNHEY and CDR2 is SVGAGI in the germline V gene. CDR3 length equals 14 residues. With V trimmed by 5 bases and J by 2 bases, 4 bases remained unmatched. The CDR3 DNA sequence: TGTGCCAGCAGTACGGACAGGGTCAACTATGGCTACACCTTC. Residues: CASSTDRVNYGYTF.